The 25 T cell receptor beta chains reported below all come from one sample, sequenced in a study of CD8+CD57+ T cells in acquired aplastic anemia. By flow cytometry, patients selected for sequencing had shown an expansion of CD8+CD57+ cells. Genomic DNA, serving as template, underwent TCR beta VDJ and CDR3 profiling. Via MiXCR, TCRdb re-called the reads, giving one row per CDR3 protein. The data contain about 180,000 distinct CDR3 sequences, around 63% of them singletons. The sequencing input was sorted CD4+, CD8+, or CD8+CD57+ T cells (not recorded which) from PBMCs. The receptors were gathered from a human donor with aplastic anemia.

The CDR3 is CASNGNEETQYF. The CDR3 DNA follows: TGTGCCAGCAATGGAAATGAGGAGACCCAGTACTTC. The rearrangement uses TRBV2 and TRBJ2-5; the D is unclear. CDR3 length: 12 amino acids. The germline V and J ends were trimmed by 7 bases and 5 bases, with 11 bases remaining between them. The germline V gene encodes CDR1 SNHLY and CDR2 FYNNEI.

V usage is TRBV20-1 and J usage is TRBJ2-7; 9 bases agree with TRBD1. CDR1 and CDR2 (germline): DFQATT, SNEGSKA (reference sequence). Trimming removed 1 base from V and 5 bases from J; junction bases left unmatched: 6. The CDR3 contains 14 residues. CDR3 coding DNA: TGCAGTGCTAGAGTACAGGGGGCAATCCACGAGCAGTACTTC. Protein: CSARVQGAIHEQYF.

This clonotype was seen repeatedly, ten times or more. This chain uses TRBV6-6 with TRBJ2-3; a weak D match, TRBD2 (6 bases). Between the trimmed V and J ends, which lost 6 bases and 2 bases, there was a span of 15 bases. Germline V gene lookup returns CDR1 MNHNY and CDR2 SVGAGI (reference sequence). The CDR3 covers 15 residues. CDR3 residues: CASRPTGGYTDTQYF. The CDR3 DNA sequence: TGTGCCAGCAGGCCGACCGGGGGTTACACAGATACGCAGTATTTT.

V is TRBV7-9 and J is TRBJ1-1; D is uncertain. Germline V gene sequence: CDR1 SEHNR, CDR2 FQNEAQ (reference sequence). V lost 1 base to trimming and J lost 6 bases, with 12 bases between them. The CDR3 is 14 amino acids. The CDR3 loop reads CASSLEKGSAEAFF. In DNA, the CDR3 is TGTGCCAGCAGCTTAGAGAAGGGATCGGCTGAAGCTTTCTTT. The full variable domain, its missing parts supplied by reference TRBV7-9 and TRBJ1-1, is DTGVSQNPRHKITKRGQNVTFRCDPISEHNRLYWYRQTLGQGPEFLTYFQNEAQLEKSRLLSDRFSAERPKGSFSTLEIQRTEQGDSAMYLCASSLEKGSAEAFFGQGTRLTVV.

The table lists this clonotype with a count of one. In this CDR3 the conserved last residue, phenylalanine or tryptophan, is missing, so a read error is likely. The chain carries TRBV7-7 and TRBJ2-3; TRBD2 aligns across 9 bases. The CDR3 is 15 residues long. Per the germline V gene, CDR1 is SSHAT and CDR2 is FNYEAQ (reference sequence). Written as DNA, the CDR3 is TGTGCTAGCAGCAGGGCTAGCGGGGCGGGAGGGGCGCAGTATGTT. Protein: CASSRASGAGGAQYV.

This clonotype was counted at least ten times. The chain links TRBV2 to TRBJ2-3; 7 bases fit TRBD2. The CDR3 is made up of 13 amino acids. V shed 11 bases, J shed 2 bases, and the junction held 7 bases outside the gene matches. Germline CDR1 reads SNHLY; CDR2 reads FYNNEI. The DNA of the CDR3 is TGTGCCGGGGCCCTAGCGGTCACAGATACGCAGTATTTT. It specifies CAGALAVTDTQYF.

CDR3 in DNA: TGTGCCAGCAGCTTAGTAGGGGACTATAATTCACCCCTCCACTTT. This gives the protein CASSLVGDYNSPLHF. This sequence joins TRBV7-3 and TRBJ1-6; possibly TRBD1 for D (5 bases). CDR1 and CDR2 from the germline V gene are SGHTA and FQGTGA. The V and J ends lost 2 bases and 3 bases respectively, with 8 bases between them. The CDR3 is 15 residues long.

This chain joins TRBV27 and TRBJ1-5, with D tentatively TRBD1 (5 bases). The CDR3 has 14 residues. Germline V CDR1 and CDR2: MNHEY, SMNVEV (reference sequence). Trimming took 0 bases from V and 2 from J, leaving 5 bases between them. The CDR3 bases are TGTGCCAGCAGTTTATCGGGGGGCAATCAGCCCCAGCATTTT. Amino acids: CASSLSGGNQPQHF.

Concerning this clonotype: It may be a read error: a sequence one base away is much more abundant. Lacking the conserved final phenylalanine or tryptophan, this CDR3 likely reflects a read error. CDR3 residues: CASSLGDQDTQYL. In nucleotides, the CDR3 is TGTGCCAGCAGCTTAGGGGACCAAGATACGCAGTATTTA. This chain links TRBV13 with TRBJ2-3; no clear D. The V end was cut by 0 bases, the J end by 5 bases, with 6 bases between. CDR1 PRHDT and CDR2 FYEKMQ come from the germline V gene (reference sequence). The CDR3 is 13 residues long.

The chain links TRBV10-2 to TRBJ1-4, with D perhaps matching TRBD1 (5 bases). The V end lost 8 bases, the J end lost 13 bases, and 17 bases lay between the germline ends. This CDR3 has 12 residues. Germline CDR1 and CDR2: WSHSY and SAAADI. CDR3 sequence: CASGASREGLFF. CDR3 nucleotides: TGCGCCAGCGGGGCATCTCGAGAGGGACTGTTTTTT.

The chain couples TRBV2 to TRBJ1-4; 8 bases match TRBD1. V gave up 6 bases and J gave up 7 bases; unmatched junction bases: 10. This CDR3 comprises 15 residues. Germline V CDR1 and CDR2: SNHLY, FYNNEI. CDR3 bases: TGTGCCAGCAGCCACCTAGGGACAGGCGTTGAAAAACTGTTTTTT. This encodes CASSHLGTGVEKLFF.

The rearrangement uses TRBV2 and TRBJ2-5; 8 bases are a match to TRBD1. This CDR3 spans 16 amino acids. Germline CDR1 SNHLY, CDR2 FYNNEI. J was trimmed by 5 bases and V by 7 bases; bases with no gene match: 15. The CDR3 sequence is CASKWAGGLVGETQYF. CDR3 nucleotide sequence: TGTGCCAGCAAGTGGGCAGGGGGCTTGGTCGGCGAGACCCAGTACTTC. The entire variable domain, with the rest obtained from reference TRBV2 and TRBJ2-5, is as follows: EPEVTQTPSHQVTQMGQEVILRCVPISNHLYFYWYRQILGQKVEFLVSFYNNEISEKSEIFDDQFSVERPDGSNFTLKIRSTKLEDSAMYFCASKWAGGLVGETQYFGPGTRLLVL.

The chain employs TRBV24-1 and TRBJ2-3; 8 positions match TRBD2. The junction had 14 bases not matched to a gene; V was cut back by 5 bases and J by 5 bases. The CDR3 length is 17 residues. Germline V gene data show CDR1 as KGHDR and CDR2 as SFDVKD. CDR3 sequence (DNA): TGTGCCACCAGTGTGGTAGCGGGATCCCTAGCAAGAGATACGCAGTATTTT. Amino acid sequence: CATSVVAGSLARDTQYF.

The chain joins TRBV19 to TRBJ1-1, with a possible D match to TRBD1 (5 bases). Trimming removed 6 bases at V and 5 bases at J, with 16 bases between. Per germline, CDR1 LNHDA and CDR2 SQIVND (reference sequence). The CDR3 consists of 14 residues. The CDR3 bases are TGTGCCAGTAGCCAGTCGGGGGAAACGACTGAAGCTTTCTTT. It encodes CASSQSGETTEAFF.

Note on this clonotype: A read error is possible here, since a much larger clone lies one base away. Here the CDR3 reads CASSYTYRETQYF. Here the CDR3 DNA reads TGTGCCAGCAGTTACACGTACAGGGAGACGCAGTATTTT. This sequence joins TRBV6-2 or TRBV6-3 and TRBJ2-3; TRBD1 might be the D (6 bases). Trimming removed 2 bases at V and 9 bases at J, with 12 bases between. CDR1 MNHEY and CDR2 SVGEGT come from the germline V gene. The CDR3 extends over 13 amino acids.

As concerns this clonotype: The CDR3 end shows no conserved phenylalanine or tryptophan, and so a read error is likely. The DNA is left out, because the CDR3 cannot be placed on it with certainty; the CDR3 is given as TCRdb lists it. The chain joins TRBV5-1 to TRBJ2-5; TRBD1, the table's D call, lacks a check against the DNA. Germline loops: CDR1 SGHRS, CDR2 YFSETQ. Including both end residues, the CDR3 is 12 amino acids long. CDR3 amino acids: CASSYYGTGYSY.

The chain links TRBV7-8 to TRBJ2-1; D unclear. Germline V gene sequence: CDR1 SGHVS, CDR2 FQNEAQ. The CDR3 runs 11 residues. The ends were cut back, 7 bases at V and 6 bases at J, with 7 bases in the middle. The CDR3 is CASTRLNEQFF. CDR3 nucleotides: TGTGCCAGCACCCGACTCAATGAGCAGTTCTTC. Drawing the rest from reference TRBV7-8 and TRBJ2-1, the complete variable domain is GAGVSQSPRYKVAKRGQDVALRCDPISGHVSLFWYQQALGQGPEFLTYFQNEAQLDKSGLPSDRFFAERPEGSVSTLKIQRTQQEDSAVYLCASTRLNEQFFGPGTRLTVL.

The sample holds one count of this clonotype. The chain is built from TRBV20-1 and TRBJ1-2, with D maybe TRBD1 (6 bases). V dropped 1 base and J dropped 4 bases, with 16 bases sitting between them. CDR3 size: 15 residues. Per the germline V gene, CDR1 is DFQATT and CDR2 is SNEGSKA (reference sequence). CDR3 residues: CSARVSDRTSYGYTF. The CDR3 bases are TGCAGTGCTAGAGTTTCGGACAGAACGTCCTATGGCTACACCTTC.

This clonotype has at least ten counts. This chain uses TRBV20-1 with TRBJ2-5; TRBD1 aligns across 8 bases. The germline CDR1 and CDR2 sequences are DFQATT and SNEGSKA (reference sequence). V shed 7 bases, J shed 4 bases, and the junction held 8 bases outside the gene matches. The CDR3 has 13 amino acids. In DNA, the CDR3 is TGCAGTGGGTTGACAGGGGAGAGAGAGACCCAGTACTTC. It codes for CSGLTGERETQYF.

This chain's CDR3 is CASSLGLAGDFEQYF. Here the CDR3 DNA reads TGCGCCAGCAGCCTAGGACTAGCGGGAGATTTCGAGCAGTACTTC. The chain uses TRBV4-3 and TRBJ2-7; 13 bases match TRBD2. The CDR3 consists of 15 residues. Per germline, CDR1 LGHNA and CDR2 YSLEER. V gave up 4 bases and J gave up 6 bases; unmatched junction bases: 6.

Here the CDR3 DNA reads TGCGCCAGCAGCCAGGACAGGGGGACCAACTATGGCTACACCTTC. It translates to CASSQDRGTNYGYTF. V is TRBV4-1 and J is TRBJ1-2, with 10 bases aligning to TRBD1. Germline CDR1 and CDR2: MGHRA and YSYEKL. The CDR3 loop spans 15 amino acids. The V and J ends lost 3 bases and 2 bases, in that order; junction bases with no gene match: 3.

The chain's CDR3 is CASSLGGAQYGYTF. The CDR3 nucleotides read TGTGCCAGCAGCTTAGGGGGGGCGCAATATGGCTACACCTTC. The V call is TRBV7-2, the J call TRBJ1-2, with D possibly matching TRBD1 (6 bases). The germline gives CDR1 SGHTA, CDR2 FQGNSA. Deletions cut 1 base from V and 5 bases from J, with 11 bases between. This CDR3 spans 14 amino acids.

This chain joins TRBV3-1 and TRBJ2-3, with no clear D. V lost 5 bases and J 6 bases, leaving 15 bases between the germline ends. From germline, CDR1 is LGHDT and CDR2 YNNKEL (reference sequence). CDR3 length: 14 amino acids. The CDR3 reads CASSRASATDTQYF. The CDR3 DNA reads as TGTGCCAGCAGCAGGGCCTCGGCCACGGATACGCAGTATTTT.

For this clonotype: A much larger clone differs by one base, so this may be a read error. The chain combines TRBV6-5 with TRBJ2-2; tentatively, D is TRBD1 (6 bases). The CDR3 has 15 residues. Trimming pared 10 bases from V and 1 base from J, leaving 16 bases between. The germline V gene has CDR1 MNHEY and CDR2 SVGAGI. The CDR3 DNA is TGTGCCAACAGACACCGGGACATGAACACCGGGGAGCTGTTTTTT. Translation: CANRHRDMNTGELFF.

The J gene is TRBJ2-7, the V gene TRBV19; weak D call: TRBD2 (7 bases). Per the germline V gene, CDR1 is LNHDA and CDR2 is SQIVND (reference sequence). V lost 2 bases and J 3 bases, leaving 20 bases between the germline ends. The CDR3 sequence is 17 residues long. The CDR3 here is CASSIKGGGGEHYEQYF. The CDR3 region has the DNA TGTGCCAGTAGTATAAAGGGAGGGGGGGGCGAGCACTACGAGCAGTACTTC.